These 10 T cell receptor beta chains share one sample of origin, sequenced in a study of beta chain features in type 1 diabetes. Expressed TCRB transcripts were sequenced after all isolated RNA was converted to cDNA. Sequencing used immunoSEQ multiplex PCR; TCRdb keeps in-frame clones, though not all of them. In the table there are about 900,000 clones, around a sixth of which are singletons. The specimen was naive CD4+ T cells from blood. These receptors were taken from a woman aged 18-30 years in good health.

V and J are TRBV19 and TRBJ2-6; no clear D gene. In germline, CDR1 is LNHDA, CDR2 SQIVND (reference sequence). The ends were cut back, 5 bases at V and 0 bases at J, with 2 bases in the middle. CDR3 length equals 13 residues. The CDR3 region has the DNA TGTGCCAGTAGTCCCTCTGGGGCCAACGTCCTGACTTTC. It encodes CASSPSGANVLTF.

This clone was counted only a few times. CDR3 residues: CASSRTVAGDPYEQYF. The CDR3 DNA follows: TGCGCCAGCAGCAGAACAGTAGCGGGAGACCCCTACGAGCAGTACTTC. V and J are TRBV5-1 and TRBJ2-7; 9 positions agree with TRBD2. Germline V gene data show CDR1 as SGHRS and CDR2 as YFSETQ. J lost 2 bases, V lost 4 bases, and 10 bases had no gene match. This CDR3 region has 16 residues. The variable domain in full, completed from reference TRBV5-1 and TRBJ2-7, reads KAGVTQTPRYLIKTRGQQVTLSCSPISGHRSVSWYQQTPGQGLQFLFEYFSETQRNKGNFPGRFSGRQFSNSRSEMNVSTLELGDSALYLCASSRTVAGDPYEQYFGPGTRLTVT.

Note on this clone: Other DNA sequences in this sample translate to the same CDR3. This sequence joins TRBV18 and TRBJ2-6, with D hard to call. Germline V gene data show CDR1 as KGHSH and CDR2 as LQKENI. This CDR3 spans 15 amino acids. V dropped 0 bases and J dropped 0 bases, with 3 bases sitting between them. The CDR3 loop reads CASSPPNSGANVLTF. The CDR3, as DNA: TGTGCCAGCTCACCACCCAACTCTGGGGCCAACGTCCTGACTTTC. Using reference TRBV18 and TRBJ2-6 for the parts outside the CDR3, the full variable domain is NAGVMQNPRHLVRRRGQEARLRCSPMKGHSHVYWYRQLPEEGLKFMVYLQKENIIDESGMPKERFSAEFPKEGPSILRIQQVVRGDSAAYFCASSPPNSGANVLTFGAGSRLTVL.

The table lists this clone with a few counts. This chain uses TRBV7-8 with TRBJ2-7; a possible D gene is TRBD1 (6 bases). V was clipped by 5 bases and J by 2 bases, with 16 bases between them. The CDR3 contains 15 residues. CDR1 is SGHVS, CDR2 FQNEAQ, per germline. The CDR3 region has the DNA TGTGCCAGCAGCCAAATACCGGGACAAACCTACGAGCAGTACTTC. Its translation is CASSQIPGQTYEQYF.

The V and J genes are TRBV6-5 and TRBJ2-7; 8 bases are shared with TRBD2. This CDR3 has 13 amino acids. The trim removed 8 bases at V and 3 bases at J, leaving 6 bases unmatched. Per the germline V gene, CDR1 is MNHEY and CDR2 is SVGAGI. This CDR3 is CASRLAGHYEQYF. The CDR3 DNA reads TGTGCCAGCCGGTTAGCGGGGCACTACGAGCAGTACTTC.

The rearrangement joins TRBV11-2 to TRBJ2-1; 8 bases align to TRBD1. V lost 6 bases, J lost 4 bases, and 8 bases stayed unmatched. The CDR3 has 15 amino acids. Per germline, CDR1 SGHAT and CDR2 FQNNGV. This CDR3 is CASSFQGARYNEQFF. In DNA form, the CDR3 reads TGTGCCAGCAGTTTTCAGGGGGCGCGGTACAATGAGCAGTTCTTC.

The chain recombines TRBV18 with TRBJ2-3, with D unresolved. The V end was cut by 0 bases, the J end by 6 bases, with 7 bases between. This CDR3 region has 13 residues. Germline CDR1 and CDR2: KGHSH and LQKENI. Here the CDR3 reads CASSPPNGDTQYF. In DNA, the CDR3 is TGTGCCAGCTCACCACCGAACGGGGATACGCAGTATTTT.

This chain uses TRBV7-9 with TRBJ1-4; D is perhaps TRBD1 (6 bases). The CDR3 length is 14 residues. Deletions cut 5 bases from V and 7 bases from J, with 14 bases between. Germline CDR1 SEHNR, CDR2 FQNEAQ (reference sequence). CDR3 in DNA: TGTGCCAGCAGCAGGGACACACGATTTGAAAAACTGTTTTTT. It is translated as CASSRDTRFEKLFF.

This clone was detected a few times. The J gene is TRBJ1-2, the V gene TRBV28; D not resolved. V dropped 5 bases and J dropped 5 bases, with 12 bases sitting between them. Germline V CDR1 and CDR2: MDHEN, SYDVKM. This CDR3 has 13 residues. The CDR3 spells CASSIEILYGYTF. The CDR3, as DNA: TGTGCCAGCAGTATAGAGATCCTATATGGCTACACCTTC.

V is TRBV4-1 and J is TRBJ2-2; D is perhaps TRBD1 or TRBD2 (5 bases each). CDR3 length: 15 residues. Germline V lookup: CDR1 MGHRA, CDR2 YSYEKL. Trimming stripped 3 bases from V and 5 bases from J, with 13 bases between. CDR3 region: CASSQPFGATGELFF. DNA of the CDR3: TGCGCCAGCAGCCAGCCCTTCGGGGCAACCGGGGAGCTGTTTTTT.